Sequencing of this T cell receptor (beta chain) was carried out in a study of shared clonotypes between healthy human individuals. Study-wide results and caveats: Several donors held 4.5% to 5% of naive CD4 clonotypes in common. Clonotypes shared by all four donors outscored non-shared clonotypes in generation probability.

Worth noting for this clone: Its specificity is not known.

The authors distributed each subset's genomic DNA evenly over several immunoSEQ plates. The table came from immunoSEQ multiplex PCR; TCRdb's copy has only in-frame clones and leaves some out. Among some 2,400,000 clones listed, 90% to 97% were seen once. CDR3 length: 14 residues. Per the germline V gene, CDR1 is MGHRA and CDR2 is YSYEKL. The V end lost 1 base, the J end lost 5 bases, and 12 bases lay between the germline ends. Into CD45RA+ naive and CD45RA-negative memory subsets, the CD4+ cells were split. The sample was naive CD4+ T cells sorted from blood. Subset: CD45RA+ positively selected. The rearrangement joins TRBV4-1 to TRBJ2-7; D unclear. The TCR was taken from a man aged 18-30 years in good health. The CDR3 DNA is TGCGCCAGCAGCCAAGGTCCATTTCGGGACGAGCAGTACTTC. It codes for CASSQGPFRDEQYF.